This TCR beta chain stems from a study of blood T cell repertoires in COVID-19. The CDR3 covers 16 residues. Trimming took 1 base from V and 2 from J; bases not matched to a gene: 3. CDR1 and CDR2 from the germline V gene are SNHLY and FYNNEI. Per the study methods: Amplified reference gene primers provided the basis for estimating nucleated cell counts. Using immunoSEQ multiplex PCR, the repertoire was profiled, and TCRdb retains in-frame clones only, with some absent. V and J calls and clone size are as listed in that table; D and trimming were resolved from the DNA. The sample shows approximately 300,000 clones, around 82% of them seen only once.

Sequencing was done on a sample of peripheral blood. This TCR derives from a woman aged 50 to 60 with acute or convalescent COVID-19. The chain joins TRBV2 to TRBJ2-5; 11 bases are a match to TRBD2. The CDR3 sequence is CASSEEASGGQETQYF. The CDR3, as DNA: TGTGCCAGCAGTGAAGAGGCTAGCGGGGGGCAAGAGACCCAGTACTTC.